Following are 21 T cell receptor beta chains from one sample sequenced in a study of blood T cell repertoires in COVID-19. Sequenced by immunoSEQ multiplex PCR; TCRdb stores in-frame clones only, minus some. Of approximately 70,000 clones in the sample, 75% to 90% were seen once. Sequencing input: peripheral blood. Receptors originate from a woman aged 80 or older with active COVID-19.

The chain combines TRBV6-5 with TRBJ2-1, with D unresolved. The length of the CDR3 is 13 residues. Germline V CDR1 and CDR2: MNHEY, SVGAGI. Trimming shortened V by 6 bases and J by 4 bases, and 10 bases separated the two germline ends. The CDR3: CASSLGPYNEQFF. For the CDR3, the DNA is TGTGCCAGCAGCCTGGGCCCTTACAATGAGCAGTTCTTC.

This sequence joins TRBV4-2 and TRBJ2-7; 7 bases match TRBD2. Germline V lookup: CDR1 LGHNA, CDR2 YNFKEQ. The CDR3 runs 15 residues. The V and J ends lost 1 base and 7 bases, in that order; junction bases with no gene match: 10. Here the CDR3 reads CASSQAPAGTTEQYF. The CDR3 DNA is TGTGCCAGCAGCCAAGCCCCAGCGGGAACGACGGAGCAGTACTTC.

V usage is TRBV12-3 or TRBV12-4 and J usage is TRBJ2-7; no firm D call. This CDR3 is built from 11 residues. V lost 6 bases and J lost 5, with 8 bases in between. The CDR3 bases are TGTGCCAGCAGATTGAGCGACGAGCAGTACTTC. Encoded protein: CASRLSDEQYF.

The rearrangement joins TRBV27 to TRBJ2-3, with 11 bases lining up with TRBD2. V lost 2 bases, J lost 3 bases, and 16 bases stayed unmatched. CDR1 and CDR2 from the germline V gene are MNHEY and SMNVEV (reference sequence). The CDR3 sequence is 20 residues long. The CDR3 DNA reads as TGTGCCAGCAGTTTAAGGGTTCGCCTAGCGGGAGGCGCTGGGACAGATACGCAGTATTTT. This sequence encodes CASSLRVRLAGGAGTDTQYF.

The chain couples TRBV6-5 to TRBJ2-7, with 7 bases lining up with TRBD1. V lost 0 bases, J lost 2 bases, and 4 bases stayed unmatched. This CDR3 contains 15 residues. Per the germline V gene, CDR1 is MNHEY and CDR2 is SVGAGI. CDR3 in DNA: TGTGCCAGCAGTTACTCGTGGGACAGACCCTACGAGCAGTACTTC. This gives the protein CASSYSWDRPYEQYF.

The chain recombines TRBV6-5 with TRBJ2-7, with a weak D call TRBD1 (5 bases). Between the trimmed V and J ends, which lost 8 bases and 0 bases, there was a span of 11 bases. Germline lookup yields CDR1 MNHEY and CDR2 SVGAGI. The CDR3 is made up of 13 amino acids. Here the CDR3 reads CASRTGSSYEQYF. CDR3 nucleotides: TGTGCCAGCCGCACAGGTAGCTCCTACGAGCAGTACTTC.

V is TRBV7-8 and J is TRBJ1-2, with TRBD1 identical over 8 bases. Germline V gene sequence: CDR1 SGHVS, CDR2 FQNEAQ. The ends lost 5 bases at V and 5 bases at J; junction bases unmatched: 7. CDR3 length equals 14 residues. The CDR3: CASSRTGGYYGYTF. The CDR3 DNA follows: TGTGCCAGCAGCAGAACAGGGGGGTATTATGGCTACACCTTC. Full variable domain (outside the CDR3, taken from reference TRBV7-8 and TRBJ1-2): GAGVSQSPRYKVAKRGQDVALRCDPISGHVSLFWYQQALGQGPEFLTYFQNEAQLDKSGLPSDRFFAERPEGSVSTLKIQRTQQEDSAVYLCASSRTGGYYGYTFGSGTRLTVV.

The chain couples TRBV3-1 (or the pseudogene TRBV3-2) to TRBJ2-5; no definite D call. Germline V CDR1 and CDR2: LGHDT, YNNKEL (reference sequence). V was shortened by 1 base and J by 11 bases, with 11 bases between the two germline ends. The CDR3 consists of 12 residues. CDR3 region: CASSQGANVQYF. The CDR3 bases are TGTGCCAGCAGCCAAGGGGCTAACGTTCAGTACTTC.

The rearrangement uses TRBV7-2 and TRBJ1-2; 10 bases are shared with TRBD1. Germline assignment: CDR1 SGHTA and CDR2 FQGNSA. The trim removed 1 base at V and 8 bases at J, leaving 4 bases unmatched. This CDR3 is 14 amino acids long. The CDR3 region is CASSLGTGGQGYTF. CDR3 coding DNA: TGTGCCAGCAGCTTAGGGACAGGGGGTCAAGGCTACACCTTC.

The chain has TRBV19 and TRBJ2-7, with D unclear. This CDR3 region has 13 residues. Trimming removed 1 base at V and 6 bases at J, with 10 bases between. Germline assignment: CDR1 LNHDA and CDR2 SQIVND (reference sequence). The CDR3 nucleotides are TGTGCCAGTAGTATAGGTCGTCTTCGCGAGCAGTACTTC. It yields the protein CASSIGRLREQYF.

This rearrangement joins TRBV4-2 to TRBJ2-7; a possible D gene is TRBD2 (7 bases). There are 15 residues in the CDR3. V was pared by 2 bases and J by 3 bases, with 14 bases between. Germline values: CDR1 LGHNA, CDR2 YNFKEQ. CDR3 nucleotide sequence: TGTGCCAGCAGCCAAAGGGGGGGTAGAGGCTACGAGCAGTACTTC. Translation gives CASSQRGGRGYEQYF.

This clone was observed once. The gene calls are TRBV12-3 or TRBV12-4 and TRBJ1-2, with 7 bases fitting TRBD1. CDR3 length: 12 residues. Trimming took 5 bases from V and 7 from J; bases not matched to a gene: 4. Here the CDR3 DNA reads TGTGCCAGCAGTGAAGACAGGGCTGGCTACACCTTC. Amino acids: CASSEDRAGYTF.

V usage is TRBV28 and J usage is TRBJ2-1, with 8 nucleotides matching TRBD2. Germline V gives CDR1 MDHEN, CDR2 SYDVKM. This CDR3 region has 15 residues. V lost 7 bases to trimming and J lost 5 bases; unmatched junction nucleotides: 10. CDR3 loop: CASIPSGRSNNEQFF. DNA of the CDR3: TGTGCCAGCATCCCAAGCGGGAGATCTAACAATGAGCAGTTCTTC.

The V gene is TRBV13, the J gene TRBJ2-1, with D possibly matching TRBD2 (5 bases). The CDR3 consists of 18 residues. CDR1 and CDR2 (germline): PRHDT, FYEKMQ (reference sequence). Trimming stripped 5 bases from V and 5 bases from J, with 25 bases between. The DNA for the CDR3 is TGTGCCAGCAGCCCAAAAGGGCGAGCGGTCACTGCCAACAATGAGCAGTTCTTC. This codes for CASSPKGRAVTANNEQFF.

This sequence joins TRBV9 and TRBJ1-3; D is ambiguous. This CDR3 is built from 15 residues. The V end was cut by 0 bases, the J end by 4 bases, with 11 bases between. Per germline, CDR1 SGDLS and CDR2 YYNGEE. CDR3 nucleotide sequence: TGTGCCAGCAGCGTAGACGGGGATCCCGGAAACACCATATATTTT. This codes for CASSVDGDPGNTIYF.

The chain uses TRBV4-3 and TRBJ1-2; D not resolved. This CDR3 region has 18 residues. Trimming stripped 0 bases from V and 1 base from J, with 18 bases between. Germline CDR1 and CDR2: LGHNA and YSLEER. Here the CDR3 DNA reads TGCGCCAGCAGCCAAGATGTGGGGAGGTCGGGGATTAACTATGGCTACACCTTC. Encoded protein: CASSQDVGRSGINYGYTF.

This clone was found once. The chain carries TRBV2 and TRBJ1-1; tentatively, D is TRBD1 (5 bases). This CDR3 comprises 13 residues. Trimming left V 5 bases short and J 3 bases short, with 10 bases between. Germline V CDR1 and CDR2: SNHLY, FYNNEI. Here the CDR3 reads CASSSGRDTEAFF. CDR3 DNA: TGTGCCAGCAGTTCAGGGAGGGACACTGAAGCTTTCTTT.

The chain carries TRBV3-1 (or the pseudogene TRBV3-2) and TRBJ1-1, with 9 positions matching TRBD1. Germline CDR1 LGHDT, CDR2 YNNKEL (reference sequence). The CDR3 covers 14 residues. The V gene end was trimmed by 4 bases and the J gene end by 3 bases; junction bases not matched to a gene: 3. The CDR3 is CASSLRTGDTEAFF. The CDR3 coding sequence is TGTGCCAGCAGCCTAAGGACAGGGGACACTGAAGCTTTCTTT.

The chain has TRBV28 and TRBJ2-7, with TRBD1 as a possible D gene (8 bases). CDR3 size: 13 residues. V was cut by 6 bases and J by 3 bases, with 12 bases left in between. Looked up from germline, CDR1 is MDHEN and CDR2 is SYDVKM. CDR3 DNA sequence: TGTGCCAGCAGAACAGGGGGGGGCTACGAGCAGTACTTC. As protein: CASRTGGGYEQYF.

CDR3 nucleotide sequence: TGTGCCAGCAGCTTCGGGCAGGGGGCGCTTGGCTACACCTTC. This sequence encodes CASSFGQGALGYTF. V gene TRBV11-2 combines with J gene TRBJ1-2; 8 nucleotides match TRBD1. The CDR3 contains 14 residues. CDR1 is SGHAT, CDR2 FQNNGV, per germline. Trimming removed 3 bases from V and 7 bases from J; junction bases left unmatched: 7.

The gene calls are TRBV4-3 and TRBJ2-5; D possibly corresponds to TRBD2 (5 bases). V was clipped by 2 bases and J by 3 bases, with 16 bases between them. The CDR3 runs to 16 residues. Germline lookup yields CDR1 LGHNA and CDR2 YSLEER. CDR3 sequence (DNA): TGCGCCAGCAGCCAAAAAGCGGAACCGTTTAAAGAGACCCAGTACTTC. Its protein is CASSQKAEPFKETQYF.